This T cell receptor beta chain was sequenced for a study of blood T cell repertoires in COVID-19. Study-wide context: Italy, Spain and the United States were the sources of the convalescent and acute COVID-19 samples. PBMCs, B-cell-depleted T cells, or T cells were the source of the cDNA or gDNA that made up the material.

Remarks on this clone: This same CDR3 is encoded by further DNA sequences in the sample.

The length of the CDR3 is 12 residues. Germline CDR1 and CDR2: KGHDR and SFDVKD. V gave up 4 bases and J gave up 8 bases, with 10 bases separating them. Original data processing: Counts of nucleated cells, estimated from reference gene primer amplification, were obtained. Produced via immunoSEQ multiplex PCR; TCRdb's table is partial and in-frame only. V and J calls and clone size are as listed in that table; D and trimming were resolved from the DNA. The sample includes about 230,000 clones, over 70% of them seen just once. This sequence was found in a middle-aged man with acute or convalescent COVID-19. Sequenced material: peripheral blood. This chain connects TRBV24-1 to TRBJ1-2; D is possibly TRBD1 (5 bases). In DNA, the CDR3 is TGTGCCACCAGTGACCCAGGGTACGGCTACACCTTC. As protein: CATSDPGYGYTF.